The sequence of this T cell receptor beta chain was determined in a study of blood T cells in healthy people across ages. The extraction recovered at least 5.5 micrograms of total RNA per sample. Germline V gives CDR1 MGHDK, CDR2 SYGVNS. The CDR3 runs 14 residues. V lost 2 bases and J 1 base, leaving 5 bases between the germline ends. A J-beta primer mix and a sample-barcoded 5' primer were used in a second PCR of about 6 to 12 cycles. TCRdb fed the 5' RACE reads into MiXCR, producing one record per CDR3 protein. The sample records hundreds of thousands of distinct CDR3 sequences, about 44% being singletons.

The source is a man aged 25 to 45 in good health. The sample consisted of blood. V is TRBV25-1 and J is TRBJ2-2, with D perhaps TRBD1 (5 bases). The CDR3 loop is CASSEQGNTGELFF. The DNA for the CDR3 is TGTGCCAGCAGTGAACAGGGGAACACCGGGGAGCTGTTTTTT.